A selection of T cell receptor beta chains follows, all from one sample in a study of cytomegalovirus exposure and HLA in healthy donors. Clones were read by immunoSEQ multiplex PCR, and TCRdb kept only the in-frame ones, dropping some. Here the sample spans over 150,000 clones, 82% being singletons. The sequenced sample consisted of PBMCs. Receptors originate from a girl aged 10 to 17 in good health and CMV-seropositive. Both conserved end residues are part of each CDR3. A D gene is named only where the DNA matches it firmly. Where a row states a size, it is once, few, many or the class of an expanded clone; other rows omit it.

>TRBV28|TRBJ1-3|-|TRBD1
CASSLSEGAGTGPGNTIYF
TGTGCCAGCAGTTTATCTGAGGGGGCCGGGACAGGGCCTGGAAACACCATATATTTT
>TRBV29-1|TRBJ1-5|-|-
CSGGIGSWAYSNQPQHF
TGCAGCGGAGGTATTGGGAGCTGGGCTTATAGCAATCAGCCCCAGCATTTT
>TRBV6-1|TRBJ2-5|-|TRBD2
CASSEMVLGLGTKETQYF
TGTGCCAGCAGTGAAATGGTTCTCGGACTAGGGACTAAAGAGACCCAGTACTTC
>TRBV6-7|TRBJ1-3|-|TRBD1
CASSYPTGTGSGNTIYF
TGTGCCAGCAGTTACCCTACTGGGACAGGCTCTGGAAACACCATATATTTT
>TRBV5-6|TRBJ1-4|-|-
CASSAQGLREKLFF
TGTGCCAGCAGCGCTCAGGGGCTGCGTGAAAAACTGTTTTTT
>TRBV5-1|TRBJ2-6|-|-
CASSLEGDPSDVLTF
TGCGCCAGCAGCTTGGAAGGAGACCCAAGCGACGTCCTGACTTTC
>TRBV7-9|TRBJ1-1|-|-
CASSSTRGNTEAFF
TGTGCCAGCAGCTCCACCAGGGGCAACACTGAAGCTTTCTTT
>TRBV18|TRBJ1-1|-|-
CASSPQGRFGTEAFF
TGTGCCAGCTCACCACAGGGGCGGTTCGGTACTGAAGCTTTCTTT
>TRBV11-3|TRBJ2-5|-|-
CASSLSREETQYF
TGTGCCAGCAGCTTATCCAGGGAAGAGACCCAGTACTTC
>TRBV5-1|TRBJ1-2|-|-
CASSPTGTNYGYTF
TGCGCCAGCAGCCCAACAGGGACTAACTATGGCTACACCTTC
>TRBV28|TRBJ1-2|-|TRBD1
CASTRRTGDYGYTF
TGTGCCAGCACCCGGCGGACAGGGGACTATGGCTACACCTTC
>TRBV19|TRBJ1-1|-|-
CASSIMGGGTEAFF
TGTGCCAGTAGTATAATGGGGGGAGGCACTGAAGCTTTCTTT
>TRBV28|TRBJ1-1|-|-
CASRRQGNTEAFF
TGTGCCAGCCGGCGCCAGGGGAACACTGAAGCTTTCTTT
>TRBV29-1|TRBJ2-7|-|-
CSVEERSIPYEQYF
TGCAGCGTTGAAGAGCGATCCATACCCTACGAGCAGTACTTC
>TRBV6-1|TRBJ1-2|-|TRBD1
CASRRDRGRSYGYTF
TGTGCCAGCCGGAGGGACAGGGGCAGGAGCTATGGCTACACCTTC
>TRBV5-6|TRBJ1-2|-|-
CASSLESGQGGYTF
TGTGCCAGCAGCTTGGAATCAGGACAAGGCGGCTACACCTTC
>TRBV5-4|TRBJ1-1|-|-
CASSPGGSNVNTEAFF
TGTGCCAGCAGCCCCGGTGGTTCAAACGTAAACACTGAAGCTTTCTTT
>TRBV30|TRBJ2-7|-|-
CAWSGYGFSYEQYF
TGTGCCTGGAGTGGGTACGGTTTCTCCTACGAGCAGTACTTC
>TRBV7-6|TRBJ2-2|-|-
CASSVSGVTGELFF
TGTGCCAGCAGCGTCAGCGGAGTTACCGGGGAGCTGTTTTTT
>TRBV19|TRBJ1-2|-|-
CASSSLEGAGGYTF
TGTGCCAGTAGTAGCCTCGAAGGGGCAGGAGGCTACACCTTC
>TRBV12-1|TRBJ2-3|-|-
CASSSRDRASTDTQYF
TGTGCCAGCAGCAGCCGGGACAGGGCTTCCACAGATACGCAGTATTTT
>TRBV7-8|TRBJ2-1|once|-
CASSLAGQSYNEQFF
TGTGCCAGCAGCTTAGCGGGCCAATCCTACAATGAGCAGTTCTTC
>TRBV11-2|TRBJ2-7|-|TRBD2
CASSLDLAGGDYEQYF
TGTGCCAGCAGCTTAGATCTGGCGGGGGGGGACTACGAGCAGTACTTC
>TRBV10-1|TRBJ2-7|-|-
CASSPDGQTYEQYF
TGCGCCAGCAGTCCGGACGGACAGACCTACGAGCAGTACTTC
>TRBV11-2|TRBJ1-1|-|-
CASSLDHAGDTEAFF
TGTGCCAGCAGCTTAGATCACGCGGGTGACACTGAAGCTTTCTTT